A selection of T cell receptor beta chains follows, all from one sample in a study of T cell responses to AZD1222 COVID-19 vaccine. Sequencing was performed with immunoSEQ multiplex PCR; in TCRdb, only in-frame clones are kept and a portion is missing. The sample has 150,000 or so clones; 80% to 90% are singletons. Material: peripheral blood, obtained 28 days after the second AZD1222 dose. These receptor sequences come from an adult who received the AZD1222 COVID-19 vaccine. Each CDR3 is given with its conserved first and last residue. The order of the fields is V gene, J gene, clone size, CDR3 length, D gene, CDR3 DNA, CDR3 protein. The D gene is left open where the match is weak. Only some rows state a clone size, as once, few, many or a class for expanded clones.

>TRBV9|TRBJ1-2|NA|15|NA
TGTGCCAGCAGCGTAGCGGTGGACGGGGGCTATGGCTACACCTTC
CASSVAVDGGYGYTF
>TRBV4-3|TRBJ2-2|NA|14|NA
TGCGCCAGCAGCGAGATGCCGAACACCGGGGAGCTGTTTTTT
CASSEMPNTGELFF
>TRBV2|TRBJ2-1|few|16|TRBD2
TGTGCCAGCACTTCTAGCGGGAGGGCCTCAAGGGATGAGCAGTTCTTC
CASTSSGRASRDEQFF
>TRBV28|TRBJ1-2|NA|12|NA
TGTGCCAGCAGTTTAAAAGACTATGGCTACACCTTC
CASSLKDYGYTF
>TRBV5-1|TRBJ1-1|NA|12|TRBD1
TGCGCCAGCAGCCCAGGGACAGCTGAAGCTTTCTTT
CASSPGTAEAFF
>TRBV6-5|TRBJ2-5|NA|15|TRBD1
TGTGCCAGCAGTATTAGACAGGGACGGTCAGAGACCCAGTACTTC
CASSIRQGRSETQYF
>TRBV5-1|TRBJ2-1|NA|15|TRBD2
TGCGCCAGCAGGTCGACTAGCGCAACCTACAATGAGCAGTTCTTC
CASRSTSATYNEQFF
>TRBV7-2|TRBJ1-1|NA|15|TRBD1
TGTGCCAGCAGCTTAAGGGGGCGCGAGAACACTGAAGCTTTCTTT
CASSLRGRENTEAFF
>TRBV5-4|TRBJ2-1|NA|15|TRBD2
TGTGCCAGCAGCCCCGAGAGCGGGGGATACAATGAGCAGTTCTTC
CASSPESGGYNEQFF
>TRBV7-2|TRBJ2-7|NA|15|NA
TGTGCCAGCAGCTTACGGCTAGCGCAGTGGCGCGAGCAGTACTTC
CASSLRLAQWREQYF
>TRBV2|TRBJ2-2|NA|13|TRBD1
TGTGCCAGCACCGGGACAGCCATCGGGGAGCTGTTTTTT
CASTGTAIGELFF
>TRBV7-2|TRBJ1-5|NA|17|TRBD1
TGTGCCAGCAGCTGGCTCGGGACAGGCTATAGCAATCAGCCCCAGCATTTT
CASSWLGTGYSNQPQHF
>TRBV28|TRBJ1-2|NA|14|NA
TGTGCCAGCAGGCTGACGTATCCGGACTATGGCTACACCTTC
CASRLTYPDYGYTF
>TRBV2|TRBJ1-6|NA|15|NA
TGTGCCAGCAGTGAGATGGCCAGCCCTAATTCACCCCTCCACTTT
CASSEMASPNSPLHF
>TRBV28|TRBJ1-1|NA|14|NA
TGTGCCAGCAATCTAGGACGGACGGGGACTGAAGCTTTCTTT
CASNLGRTGTEAFF
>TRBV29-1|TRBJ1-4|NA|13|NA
TGCAGCGTGCGGGGGAGGACTAATGAAAAACTGTTTTTT
CSVRGRTNEKLFF
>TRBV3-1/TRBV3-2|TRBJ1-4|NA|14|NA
TGTGCCAGCAGCCCAAGGGGACCTAATGAAAAACTGTTTTTT
CASSPRGPNEKLFF
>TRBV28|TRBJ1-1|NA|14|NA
TGTGCCAGCAGTGCGCTACAGGTGGAGACTGAAGCTTTCTTT
CASSALQVETEAFF
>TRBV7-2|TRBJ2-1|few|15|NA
TGTGCCAGCAGCTTAGCGTTTACCAGGGCATACGAGCAGTTCTTC
CASSLAFTRAYEQFF
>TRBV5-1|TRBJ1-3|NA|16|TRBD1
TGCGCCAGCAGCCCCGGGACAGGGGTCTCTGGAAACACCATATATTTT
CASSPGTGVSGNTIYF
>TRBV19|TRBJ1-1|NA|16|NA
TGTGCCAGTAGTATTGGAGGGGCGCTTATGAACACTGAAGCTTTCTTT
CASSIGGALMNTEAFF
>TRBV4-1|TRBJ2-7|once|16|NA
TGCGCCAGCAGCCGATCGGACAGTTCTGGGACCTACGAGCAGTACTTC
CASSRSDSSGTYEQYF
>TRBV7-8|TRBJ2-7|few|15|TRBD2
TGTGCCAGCAGCCGAGGACTAGCGAGTACCTACGAGCAGTACTTC
CASSRGLASTYEQYF
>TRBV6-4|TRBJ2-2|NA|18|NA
TGTGCCAGCAGTGTTTCAGGCAGGGGTGCCTCGAACACCGGGGAGCTGTTTTTT
CASSVSGRGASNTGELFF
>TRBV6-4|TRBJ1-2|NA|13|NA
TGTGCCAGCAGTGACGGGACGGTGGGTGGCTACACCTTC
CASSDGTVGGYTF
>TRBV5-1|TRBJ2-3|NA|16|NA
TGCGCCAGCAGCCCCCAACAGGGACCTAGCACAGATACGCAGTATTTT
CASSPQQGPSTDTQYF
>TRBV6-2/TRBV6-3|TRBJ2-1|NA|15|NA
TGTGCCAGCAGCCCCCTTCCCTCATCCTACAATGAGCAGTTCTTC
CASSPLPSSYNEQFF
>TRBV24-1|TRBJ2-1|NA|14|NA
TGTGCCACCAGTGAAAGGGGCCGGACTGATGAGCAGTTCTTC
CATSERGRTDEQFF
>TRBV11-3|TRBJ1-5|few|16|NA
TGTGCCAGCAGCTTAGAGGCAGGGGCAAGCAATCAGCCCCAGCATTTT
CASSLEAGASNQPQHF
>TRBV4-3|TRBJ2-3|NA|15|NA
TGCGCCAGCAGCCAAGATCGGGAGTCTACAGATACGCAGTATTTT
CASSQDRESTDTQYF
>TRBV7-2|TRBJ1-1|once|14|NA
TGTGCCAGCAGCTTAAGCAGAGCGAACACTGAAGCTTTCTTT
CASSLSRANTEAFF
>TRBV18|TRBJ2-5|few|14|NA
TGTGCCAGCTCACGTACAGGCGACCCGGAGACCCAGTACTTC
CASSRTGDPETQYF
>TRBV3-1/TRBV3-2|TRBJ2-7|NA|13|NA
TGTGCCAGCAGCCAAGAGAAATGCGACGAGCAGTACTTC
CASSQEKCDEQYF
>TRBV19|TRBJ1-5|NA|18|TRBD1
TGTGCCAGTACAAAACAGGGGGCCCCGGGGTATAGCAATCAGCCCCAGCATTTT
CASTKQGAPGYSNQPQHF
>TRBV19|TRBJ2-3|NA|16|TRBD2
TGTGCCAGTAGTATGATAGCGGGAGGGGGCACAGATACGCAGTATTTT
CASSMIAGGGTDTQYF
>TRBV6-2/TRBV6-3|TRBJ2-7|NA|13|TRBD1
TGTGCCAGCAGTGGGGACAGGGTCTACGAGCAGTACTTC
CASSGDRVYEQYF